This note documents a single TCR beta chain sequence. From germline, CDR1 is SGDLS and CDR2 YYNGEE. Unmatched junction bases numbered 8, after V lost 4 bases and J lost 0 bases. CDR3 length equals 18 residues. Repertoires were generated with immunoSEQ multiplex PCR, while TCRdb's copy carries only in-frame clones and drops some. The table lists tens of thousands of clones, roughly nine tenths of them singletons. This sample stems from a study of control samples from healthy donors and cancer patients. The source material was PBMCs. The source is a man between 25 and 39 years old with colorectal cancer. The chain combines TRBV9 with TRBJ1-3, with 12 bases matching TRBD1. CDR3: CASSLGTGGTISGNTIYF. As DNA, the CDR3 is TGTGCCAGCAGCCTAGGGACAGGGGGCACGATCTCTGGAAACACCATATATTTT.